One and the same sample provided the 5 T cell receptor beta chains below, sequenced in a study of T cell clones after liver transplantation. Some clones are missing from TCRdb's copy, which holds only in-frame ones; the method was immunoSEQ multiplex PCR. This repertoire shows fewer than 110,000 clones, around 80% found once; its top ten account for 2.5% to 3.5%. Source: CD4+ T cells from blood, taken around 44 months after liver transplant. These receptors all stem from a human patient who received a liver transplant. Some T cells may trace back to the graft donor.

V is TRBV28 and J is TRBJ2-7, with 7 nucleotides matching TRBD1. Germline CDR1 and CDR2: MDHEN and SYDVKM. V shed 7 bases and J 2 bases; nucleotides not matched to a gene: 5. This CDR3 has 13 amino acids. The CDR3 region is CASNTGQTYEQYF. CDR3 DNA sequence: TGTGCCAGCAACACGGGACAGACCTACGAGCAGTACTTC.

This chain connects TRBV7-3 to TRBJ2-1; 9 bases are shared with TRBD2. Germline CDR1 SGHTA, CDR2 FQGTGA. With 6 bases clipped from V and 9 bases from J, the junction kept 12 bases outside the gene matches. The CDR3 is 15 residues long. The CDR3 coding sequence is TGTGCCAGCAGATCTGGAGTAGCGGGAGCAGGTGAGCAGTTCTTC. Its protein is CASRSGVAGAGEQFF.

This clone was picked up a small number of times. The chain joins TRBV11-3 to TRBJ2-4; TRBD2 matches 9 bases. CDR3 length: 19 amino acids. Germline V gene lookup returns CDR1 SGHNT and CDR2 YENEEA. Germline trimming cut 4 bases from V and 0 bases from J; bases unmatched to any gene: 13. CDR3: CASSSQREAINLAKNIQYF. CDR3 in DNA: TGTGCCAGCAGCTCCCAGCGGGAGGCAATAAATCTAGCCAAAAACATTCAGTACTTC.

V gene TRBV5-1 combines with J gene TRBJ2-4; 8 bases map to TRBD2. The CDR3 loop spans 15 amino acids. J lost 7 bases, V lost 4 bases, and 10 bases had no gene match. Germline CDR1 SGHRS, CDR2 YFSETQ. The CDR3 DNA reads TGCGCCAGCAGCCGGAGTGGACTAGCTGAGAACATTCAGTACTTC. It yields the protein CASSRSGLAENIQYF.

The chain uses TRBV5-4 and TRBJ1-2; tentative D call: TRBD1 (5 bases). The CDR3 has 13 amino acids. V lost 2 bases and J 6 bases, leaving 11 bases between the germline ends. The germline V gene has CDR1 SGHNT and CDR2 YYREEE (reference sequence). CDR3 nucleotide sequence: TGTGCCAGCAGCTTTCGGAGGGGCGATGGCTACACCTTC. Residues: CASSFRRGDGYTF.